This T cell receptor (beta chain) is from a study of cytomegalovirus exposure and HLA in healthy donors. The V end lost 6 bases, the J end lost 1 base, and 12 bases lay between the germline ends. The length of the CDR3 is 13 residues. Germline CDR1 reads SQVTM; CDR2 reads ANQGSEA. Assay used: immunoSEQ multiplex PCR; TCRdb lists only in-frame clones, some missing. The data show around 240,000 clones, almost 90% seen once. The sequenced material came from PBMCs. The chain employs TRBV29-1 and TRBJ2-5, with D perhaps matching TRBD2 (6 bases). The TCR sequence derives from a woman in her late teens or twenties in good health and CMV-seronegative. CDR3 nucleotides: TGCAGCGTAGACCCGGGGGTCCAAGAGACCCAGTACTTC. This codes for CSVDPGVQETQYF.